Presented here are 15 T cell receptor beta chains from one specimen sequenced in a study of blood T cells in healthy people across ages. Next came a second PCR, run for about 7 to 12 cycles, which used a sample-barcoded 5' primer along with a J-beta primer mix. One entry per CDR3 protein results from TCRdb running MiXCR on the 5' RACE reads. The table lists 950,000 to 1,200,000 distinct CDR3 sequences, under 40% of them singletons. What was sequenced was blood. Every receptor here comes from a man between 18 and 35 years old in good health.

This rearrangement joins TRBV6-5 to TRBJ2-5; TRBD1 matches at 11 bases. Germline trimming cut 2 bases from V and 5 bases from J; bases unmatched to any gene: 4. Germline V gene lookup returns CDR1 MNHEY and CDR2 SVGAGI. This CDR3 comprises 15 residues. The CDR3 region is CASSYRTGGQETQYF. The DNA for the CDR3 is TGTGCCAGCAGTTACAGGACAGGGGGCCAGGAGACCCAGTACTTC.

This clonotype occurred a few times. The chain is built from TRBV7-9 and TRBJ2-7; tentative D call: TRBD2 (5 bases). The CDR3 is 17 amino acids. V lost 1 base to trimming and J lost 3 bases, with 19 bases between them. Germline loops: CDR1 SEHNR, CDR2 FQNEAQ (reference sequence). CDR3 region: CASSLGSRGNSNYEQYF. For the CDR3, the DNA is TGTGCCAGCAGCTTAGGCTCCCGGGGTAACTCAAACTACGAGCAGTACTTC.

This clonotype has just a few counts. CDR3 coding DNA: TGTGCCAGCAGCTCCCGGACTAGCGGGGGTAAGTCCTACGAGCAGTACTTC. This encodes CASSSRTSGGKSYEQYF. The chain carries TRBV7-9 and TRBJ2-7; 13 bases line up with TRBD2. CDR1 is SEHNR, CDR2 FQNEAQ, per germline (reference sequence). The CDR3 loop spans 17 amino acids. V shed 4 bases and J 1 base; nucleotides not matched to a gene: 7.

V and J are TRBV6-2 or TRBV6-3 and TRBJ2-1; weak D call: TRBD1 (5 bases). The CDR3 totals 15 residues. The germline gives CDR1 MNHEY, CDR2 SVGEGT. With 7 bases removed from V and 7 bases from J, the gap between germline ends came to 20 bases. The CDR3 region is CASTWTFQGRNEQFF. DNA for the CDR3: TGTGCCAGCACTTGGACCTTTCAGGGTAGGAATGAGCAGTTCTTC.

The chain carries TRBV20-1 and TRBJ1-6; unclear D gene. The CDR3 is 15 residues long. V was clipped by 8 bases and J by 6 bases, with 20 bases between them. Germline V gene lookup returns CDR1 DFQATT and CDR2 SNEGSKA (reference sequence). The DNA for the CDR3 is TGCAGTACCTCCAGGACGTCTGACGTTAATTCACCCCTCCACTTT. Its translation is CSTSRTSDVNSPLHF.

The chain employs TRBV6-2 or TRBV6-3 and TRBJ1-1, with D unresolved. The CDR3 length is 13 residues. V was clipped by 11 bases and J by 4 bases, with 17 bases between them. Germline CDR1 and CDR2: MNHEY and SVGEGT. CDR3 region: CARTPAMVTEAFF. As DNA, the CDR3 is TGTGCCCGCACCCCAGCGATGGTCACTGAAGCTTTCTTT.

The chain uses TRBV3-1 and TRBJ1-1, with D tentatively TRBD1 (5 bases). V was trimmed by 3 bases and J by 11 bases, leaving 16 bases between them. The CDR3 is 13 residues long. CDR1 and CDR2 from the germline V gene are LGHDT and YNNKEL (reference sequence). The CDR3 is CASSHEGHLGAFF. The CDR3 region has the DNA TGTGCCAGCAGCCACGAGGGGCATTTGGGTGCTTTCTTT.

The V gene is TRBV20-1, the J gene TRBJ1-1, with a possible D match to TRBD1 (5 bases). Germline V gene data show CDR1 as DFQATT and CDR2 as SNEGSKA (reference sequence). This CDR3 is built from 13 residues. V gave up 0 bases and J gave up 11 bases, with 16 bases separating them. The DNA of the CDR3 is TGCAGTGCTAGAGATCCCAGACAGACCGGGGCTTTCTTT. Its translation: CSARDPRQTGAFF.

This clonotype was seen a few times. V is TRBV6-1 and J is TRBJ1-6; no firm D call. The germline gives CDR1 MNHNS, CDR2 SASEGT. This CDR3 comprises 15 residues. The V gene lost 7 bases and the J gene lost 5 bases, with 15 bases spanning the gap. The CDR3 sequence is CASIGATFHNSPLHF. The CDR3 region has the DNA TGTGCCAGCATTGGAGCGACCTTCCATAATTCACCCCTCCACTTT.

The J gene is TRBJ1-2, the V gene TRBV6-2 or TRBV6-3; 7 nucleotides line up with TRBD1. Germline CDR1 MNHEY, CDR2 SVGEGT. CDR3 length: 18 amino acids. V lost 0 bases and J lost 0; bases outside the gene matches: 10. Written as DNA, the CDR3 is TGTGCCAGCAGTTACTCGACGGGGACAGAGGACCCTAACTATGGCTACACCTTC. Encoded protein: CASSYSTGTEDPNYGYTF.

The chain joins TRBV20-1 to TRBJ2-3; D is undetermined. The CDR3 extends over 15 amino acids. Germline CDR1 is DFQATT and CDR2 is SNEGSKA (reference sequence). Trimming cost V 5 bases and J 6 bases, with 21 bases left between them. In nucleotides, the CDR3 is TGCAGTGCTCGAGGATCCACACCCCTCGGGGATACGCAGTATTTT. Residues: CSARGSTPLGDTQYF.

The CDR3 DNA reads as TGTGCCAGCAGCCAGGAAGTAATCAGGGATGAGCAGTACTTC. Protein sequence: CASSQEVIRDEQYF. The chain uses TRBV3-1 and TRBJ2-7; TRBD1 might be the D (5 bases). The germline V gene has CDR1 LGHDT and CDR2 YNNKEL (reference sequence). CDR3 length equals 14 residues. Trimming removed 3 bases at V and 7 bases at J, with 16 bases between.

The rearrangement joins TRBV20-1 to TRBJ2-3; 11 bases are a match to TRBD1. This CDR3 has 21 amino acids. J lost 0 bases, V lost 5 bases, and 22 bases had no gene match. Germline assignment: CDR1 DFQATT and CDR2 SNEGSKA (reference sequence). The CDR3 region is CSADQPIGTGGTISSTDTQYF. The CDR3 nucleotides are TGCAGTGCTGACCAGCCCATCGGGACAGGGGGTACCATTTCCAGCACAGATACGCAGTATTTT.

This clonotype was counted only a few times. The V and J genes are TRBV7-9 and TRBJ1-5, with TRBD1 as a possible D gene (5 bases). Germline CDR1 SEHNR, CDR2 FQNEAQ (reference sequence). The CDR3 has 11 amino acids. CDR3 sequence: CRDYSNQPQHF. The CDR3 DNA is TGTAGGGACTATAGCAATCAGCCCCAGCATTTT. The whole variable domain, filled in from reference TRBV7-9 and TRBJ1-5, reads DTGVSQNPRHKITKRGQNVTFRCDPISEHNRLYWYRQTLGQGPEFLTYFQNEAQLEKSRLLSDRFSAERPKGSFSTLEIQRTEQGDSAMYLCRDYSNQPQHFGDGTRLSIL.

This clonotype was detected only a few times. The chain joins TRBV12-3 or TRBV12-4 to TRBJ1-1; 7 bases match TRBD1. This CDR3 has 15 residues. Trimming took 3 bases from V and 1 from J; bases not matched to a gene: 5. In DNA, the CDR3 is TGTGCCAGCAGTTTCCGCCAGGGGGGGAACACTGAAGCTTTCTTT. Encoded protein: CASSFRQGGNTEAFF.